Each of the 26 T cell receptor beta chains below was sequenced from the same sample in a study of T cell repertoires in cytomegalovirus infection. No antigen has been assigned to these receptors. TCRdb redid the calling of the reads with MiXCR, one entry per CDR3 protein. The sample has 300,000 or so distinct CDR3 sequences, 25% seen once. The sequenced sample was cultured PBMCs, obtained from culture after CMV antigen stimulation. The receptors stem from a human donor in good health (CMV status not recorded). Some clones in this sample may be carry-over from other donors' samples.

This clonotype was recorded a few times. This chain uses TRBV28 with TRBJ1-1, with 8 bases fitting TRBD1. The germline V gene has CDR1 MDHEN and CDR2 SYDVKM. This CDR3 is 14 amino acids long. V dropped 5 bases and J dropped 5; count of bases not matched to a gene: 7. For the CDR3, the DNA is TGTGCCAGCAGTCGCCCGGACAGGGCTACTGAAGCTTTCTTT. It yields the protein CASSRPDRATEAFF.

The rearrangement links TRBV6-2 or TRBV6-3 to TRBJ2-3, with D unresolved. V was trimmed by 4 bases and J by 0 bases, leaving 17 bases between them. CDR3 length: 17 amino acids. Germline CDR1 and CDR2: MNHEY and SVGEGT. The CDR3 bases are TGTGCCAGCAGTTCCACGTTGACGTTCGCTAGCACAGATACGCAGTATTTT. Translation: CASSSTLTFASTDTQYF.

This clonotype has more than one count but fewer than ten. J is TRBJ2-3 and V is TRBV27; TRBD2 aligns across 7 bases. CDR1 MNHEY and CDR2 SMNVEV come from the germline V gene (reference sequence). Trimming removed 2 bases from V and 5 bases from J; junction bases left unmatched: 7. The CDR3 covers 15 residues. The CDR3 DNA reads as TGTGCCAGCAGTTTAAGGGGAGGGCGCCGAGATACGCAGTATTTT. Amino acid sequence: CASSLRGGRRDTQYF.

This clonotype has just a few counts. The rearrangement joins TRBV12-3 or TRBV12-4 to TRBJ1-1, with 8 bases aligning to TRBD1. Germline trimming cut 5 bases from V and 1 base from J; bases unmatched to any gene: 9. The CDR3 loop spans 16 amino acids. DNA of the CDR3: TGTGCCAGCAGTCCAACAGGGGGAGGTAGGAACACTGAAGCTTTCTTT. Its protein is CASSPTGGGRNTEAFF.

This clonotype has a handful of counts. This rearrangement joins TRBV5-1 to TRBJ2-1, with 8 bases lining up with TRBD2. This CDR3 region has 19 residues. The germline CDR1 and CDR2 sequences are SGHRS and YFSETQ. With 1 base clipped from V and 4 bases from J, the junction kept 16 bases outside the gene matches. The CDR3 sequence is CASSLPLERGRPAYNEQFF. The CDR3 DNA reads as TGCGCCAGCAGCTTGCCCTTAGAGCGCGGGAGGCCGGCATACAATGAGCAGTTCTTC.

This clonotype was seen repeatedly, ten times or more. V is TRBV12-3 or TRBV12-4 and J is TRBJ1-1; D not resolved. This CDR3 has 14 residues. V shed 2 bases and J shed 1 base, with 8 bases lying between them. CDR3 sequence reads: CASSLRHQNTEAFF. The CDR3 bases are TGTGCCAGCAGTTTAAGGCACCAGAACACTGAAGCTTTCTTT.

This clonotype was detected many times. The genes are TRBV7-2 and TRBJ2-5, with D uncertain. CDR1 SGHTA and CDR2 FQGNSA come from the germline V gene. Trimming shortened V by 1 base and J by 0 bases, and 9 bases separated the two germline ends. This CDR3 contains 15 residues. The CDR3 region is CASSLVWEDQETQYF. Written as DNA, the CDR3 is TGTGCCAGCAGCTTAGTATGGGAAGACCAAGAGACCCAGTACTTC.

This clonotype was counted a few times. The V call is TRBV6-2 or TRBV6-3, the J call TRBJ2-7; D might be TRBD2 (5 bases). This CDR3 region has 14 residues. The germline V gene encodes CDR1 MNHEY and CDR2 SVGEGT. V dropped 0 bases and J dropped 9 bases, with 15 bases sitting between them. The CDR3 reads CASSYSAALAGQYV. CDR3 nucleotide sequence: TGTGCCAGCAGTTACTCCGCTGCCCTAGCTGGGCAGTACGTC.

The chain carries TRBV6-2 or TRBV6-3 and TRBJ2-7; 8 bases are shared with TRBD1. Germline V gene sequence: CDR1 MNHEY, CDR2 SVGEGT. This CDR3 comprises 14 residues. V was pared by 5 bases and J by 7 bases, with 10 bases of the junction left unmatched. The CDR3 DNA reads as TGTGCCAGCAGTCCGACCGGCAGGGGGCTGGAGCAGTACTTC. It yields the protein CASSPTGRGLEQYF.

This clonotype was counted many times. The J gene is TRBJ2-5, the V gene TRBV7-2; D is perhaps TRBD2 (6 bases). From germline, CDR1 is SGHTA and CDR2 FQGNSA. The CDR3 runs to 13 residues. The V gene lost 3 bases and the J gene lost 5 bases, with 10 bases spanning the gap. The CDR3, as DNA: TGTGCCAGCAGCTTGGACTACAGCGAGACCCAGTACTTC. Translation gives CASSLDYSETQYF.

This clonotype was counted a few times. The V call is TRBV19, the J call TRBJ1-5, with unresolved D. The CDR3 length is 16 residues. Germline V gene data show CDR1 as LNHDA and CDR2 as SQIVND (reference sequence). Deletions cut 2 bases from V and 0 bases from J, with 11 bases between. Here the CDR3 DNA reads TGTGCCAGTAGTATAACGGTTGTTTATAGCAATCAGCCCCAGCATTTT. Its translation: CASSITVVYSNQPQHF.

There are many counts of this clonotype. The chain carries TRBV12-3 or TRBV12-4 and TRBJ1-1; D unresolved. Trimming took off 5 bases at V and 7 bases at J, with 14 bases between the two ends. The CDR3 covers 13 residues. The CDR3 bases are TGTGCCAGCAGTCCCGGTGGCCGAAATGAAGCTTTCTTT. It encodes CASSPGGRNEAFF.

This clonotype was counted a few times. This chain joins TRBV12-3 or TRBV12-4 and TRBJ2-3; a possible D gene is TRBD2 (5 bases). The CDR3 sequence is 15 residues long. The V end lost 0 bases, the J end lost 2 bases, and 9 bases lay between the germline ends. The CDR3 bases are TGTGCCAGCAGTTTAGCGGGAGCGAACACAGATACGCAGTATTTT. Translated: CASSLAGANTDTQYF.

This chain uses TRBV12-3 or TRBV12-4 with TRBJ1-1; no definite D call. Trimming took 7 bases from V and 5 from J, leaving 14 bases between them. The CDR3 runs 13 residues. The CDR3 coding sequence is TGTGCCAGCAATATATGGATGGGGACTGAAGCTTTCTTT. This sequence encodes CASNIWMGTEAFF.

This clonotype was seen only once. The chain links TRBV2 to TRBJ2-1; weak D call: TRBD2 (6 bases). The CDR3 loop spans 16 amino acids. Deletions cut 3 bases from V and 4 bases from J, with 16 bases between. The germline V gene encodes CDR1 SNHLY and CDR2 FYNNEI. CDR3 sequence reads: CASSEPRDWRYNEQFF. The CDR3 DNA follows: TGTGCCAGCAGTGAGCCAAGGGACTGGAGATACAATGAGCAGTTCTTC.

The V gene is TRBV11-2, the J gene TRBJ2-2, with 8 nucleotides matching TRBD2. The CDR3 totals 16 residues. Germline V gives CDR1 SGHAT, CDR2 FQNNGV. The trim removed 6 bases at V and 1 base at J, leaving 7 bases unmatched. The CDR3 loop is CASRKIAGKNTGELFF. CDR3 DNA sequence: TGTGCCAGCAGGAAAATAGCGGGGAAGAACACCGGGGAGCTGTTTTTT.

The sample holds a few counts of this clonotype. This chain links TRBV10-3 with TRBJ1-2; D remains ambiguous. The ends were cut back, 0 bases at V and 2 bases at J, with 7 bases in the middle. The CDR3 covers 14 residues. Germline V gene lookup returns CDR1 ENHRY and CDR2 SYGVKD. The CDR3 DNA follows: TGTGCCATCAGTGAGTCGACCCTGAACTATGGCTACACCTTC. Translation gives CAISESTLNYGYTF.

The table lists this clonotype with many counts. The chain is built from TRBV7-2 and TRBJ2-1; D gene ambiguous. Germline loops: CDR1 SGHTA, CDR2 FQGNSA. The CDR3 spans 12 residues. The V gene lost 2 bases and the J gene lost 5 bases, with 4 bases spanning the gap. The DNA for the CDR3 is TGTGCCAGCAGCTTATTTAACAATGAGCAGTTCTTC. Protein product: CASSLFNNEQFF.

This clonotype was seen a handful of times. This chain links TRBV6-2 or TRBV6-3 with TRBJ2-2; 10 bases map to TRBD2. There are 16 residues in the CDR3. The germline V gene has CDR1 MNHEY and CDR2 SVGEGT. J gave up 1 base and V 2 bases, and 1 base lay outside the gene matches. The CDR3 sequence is CASSYPSGRNTGELFF. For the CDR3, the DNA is TGTGCCAGCAGTTACCCTAGCGGGAGGAACACCGGGGAGCTGTTTTTT.

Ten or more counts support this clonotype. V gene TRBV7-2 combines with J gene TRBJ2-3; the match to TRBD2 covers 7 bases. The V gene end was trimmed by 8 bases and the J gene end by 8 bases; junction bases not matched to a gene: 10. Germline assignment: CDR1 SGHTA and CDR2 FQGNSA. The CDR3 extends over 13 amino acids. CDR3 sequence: CASGASGSPTQYF. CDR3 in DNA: TGTGCCAGCGGCGCTAGCGGATCACCTACGCAGTATTTT. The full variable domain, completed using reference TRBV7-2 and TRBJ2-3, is GAGVSQSPSNKVTEKGKDVELRCDPISGHTALYWYRQSLGQGLEFLIYFQGNSAPDKSGLPSDRFSAERTGGSVSTLTIQRTQQEDSAVYLCASGASGSPTQYFGPGTRLTVL.

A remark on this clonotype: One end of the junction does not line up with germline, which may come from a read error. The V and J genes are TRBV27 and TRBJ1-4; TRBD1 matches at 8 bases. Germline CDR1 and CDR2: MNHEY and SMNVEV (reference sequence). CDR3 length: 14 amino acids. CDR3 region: CASSSSDRGYSLIF. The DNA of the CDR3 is TGTGCCAGCAGCTCCAGCGACAGGGGATATTCCCTGATTTTT.

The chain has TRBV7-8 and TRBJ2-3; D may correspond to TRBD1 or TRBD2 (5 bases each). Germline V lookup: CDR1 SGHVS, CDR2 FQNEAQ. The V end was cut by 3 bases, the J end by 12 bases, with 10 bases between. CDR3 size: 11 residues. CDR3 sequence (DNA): TGTGCCAGCAGCTTGGGGACCAGCCAGTATTTT. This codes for CASSLGTSQYF. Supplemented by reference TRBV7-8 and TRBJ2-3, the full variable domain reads GAGVSQSPRYKVAKRGQDVALRCDPISGHVSLFWYQQALGQGPEFLTYFQNEAQLDKSGLPSDRFFAERPEGSVSTLKIQRTQQEDSAVYLCASSLGTSQYFGPGTRLTVL.

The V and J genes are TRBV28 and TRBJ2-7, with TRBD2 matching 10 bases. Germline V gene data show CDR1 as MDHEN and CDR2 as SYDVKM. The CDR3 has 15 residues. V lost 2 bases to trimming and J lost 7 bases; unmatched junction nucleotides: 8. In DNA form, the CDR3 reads TGTGCCAGCAGTTTACTAGCGGGAGCCTCCTGGGAGCAGTACTTC. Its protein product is CASSLLAGASWEQYF.

The DNA of the CDR3 is TGTGCCATCAGCCAGGACGGGGACCGCAATCAGCCCCAGCATTTT. This translates into CAISQDGDRNQPQHF. V gene TRBV10-3 combines with J gene TRBJ1-5; the D gene is possibly TRBD1 (5 bases). Germline CDR1 reads ENHRY; CDR2 reads SYGVKD. Trimming stripped 6 bases from V and 2 bases from J, with 14 bases between. The CDR3 has 15 amino acids.

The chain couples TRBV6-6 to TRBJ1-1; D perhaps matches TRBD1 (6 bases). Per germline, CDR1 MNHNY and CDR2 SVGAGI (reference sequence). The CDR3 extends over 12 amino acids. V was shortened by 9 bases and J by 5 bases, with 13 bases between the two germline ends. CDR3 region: CASRGGETEAFF. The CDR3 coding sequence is TGTGCCAGTAGGGGGGGCGAAACTGAAGCTTTCTTT.

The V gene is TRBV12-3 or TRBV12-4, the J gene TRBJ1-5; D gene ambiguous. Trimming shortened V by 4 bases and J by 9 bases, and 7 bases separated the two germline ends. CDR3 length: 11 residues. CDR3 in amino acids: CASSSSGPQHF. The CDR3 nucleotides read TGTGCCAGCAGTTCCTCGGGGCCCCAGCATTTT.